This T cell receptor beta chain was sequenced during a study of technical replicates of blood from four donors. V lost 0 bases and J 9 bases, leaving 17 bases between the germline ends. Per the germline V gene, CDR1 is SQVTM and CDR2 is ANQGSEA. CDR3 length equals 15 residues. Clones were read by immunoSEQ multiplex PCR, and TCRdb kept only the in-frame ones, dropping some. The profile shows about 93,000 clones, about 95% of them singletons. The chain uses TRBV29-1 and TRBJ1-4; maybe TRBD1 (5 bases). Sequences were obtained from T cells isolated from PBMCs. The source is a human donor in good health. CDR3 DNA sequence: TGCAGCGTTGAAGATCGGGCAGGGTTGGAGAAAAAACTGTTTTTT. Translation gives CSVEDRAGLEKKLFF.